The present TCR beta chain was sequenced within a study of cytomegalovirus exposure and HLA in healthy donors. This CDR3 region has 14 residues. The germline gives CDR1 MDHEN, CDR2 SYDVKM. V lost 2 bases and J lost 8, with 12 bases in between. Notes on this clone: Its antigen is as yet unknown.

Primers included in the PCR were 60 Vbeta and 13 Jbeta primers. Sequenced by immunoSEQ multiplex PCR; TCRdb stores in-frame clones only, minus some. The sample has 85,000 to 90,000 clones; 85% are singletons. Broader study findings: Using a false discovery rate of 0.05, a later analysis showed that approximately 16,000 TCR beta sequences were associated with HLA alleles. Some TCR beta chains (more than 150 of them) were listed as cytomegalovirus-associated. On later analysis, the bulk of CMV-associated TCR beta chains appeared to be HLA-restricted. An analysis done earlier found most TCR beta V segments productive about 90% or about 30% of the time.

This TCR was sampled from a man in his forties or fifties in good health and CMV-seropositive. This chain uses TRBV28 with TRBJ1-4; D not certain. What was sequenced was PBMCs. The chain's CDR3 is CASSLPGGSEKLFF. The CDR3 DNA reads as TGTGCCAGCAGTTTACCCGGCGGATCGGAAAAACTGTTTTTT.